Following are 15 T cell receptor beta chains from one sample sequenced in a study of identical twins. TCRdb independently ran MiXCR on the 5' RACE reads; one entry per CDR3 protein. The sample has 690,000 or so distinct CDR3 sequences, 5.5% to 6.5% seen once. What was sequenced was naive T cells sorted from blood. The source is a man aged 18-30 years in good health.

This clonotype came up a few times. The chain joins TRBV3-1 to TRBJ2-1; D remains unclear. The V gene's germline CDR1 is LGHDT and CDR2 YNNKEL (reference sequence). V gave up 0 bases and J gave up 2 bases, with 11 bases separating them. The CDR3 is 16 residues long. The CDR3 loop is CASSQDSGFPYNEQFF. CDR3 DNA: TGTGCCAGCAGCCAAGATTCCGGGTTCCCCTACAATGAGCAGTTCTTC.

The chain links TRBV14 to TRBJ1-2, with D unclear. The CDR3 spans 15 residues. The germline CDR1 and CDR2 sequences are SGHDN and FVKESK. Between the trimmed V and J ends, which lost 1 base and 3 bases, there was a span of 12 bases. Here the CDR3 DNA reads TGTGCCAGCAGCCAAGTCTCAGAAGGCCACTATGGCTACACCTTC. It specifies CASSQVSEGHYGYTF.

This clonotype was found many times. This chain links TRBV12-3 or TRBV12-4 with TRBJ2-7, with 11 bases that match TRBD1. The V gene end was trimmed by 5 bases and the J gene end by 3 bases; junction bases not matched to a gene: 3. This CDR3 is 14 amino acids long. The CDR3 here is CASSPGTGGYEQYV. The DNA of the CDR3 is TGTGCCAGCAGTCCCGGGACAGGGGGCTACGAGCAGTACGTC.

This clonotype occurred many times. This rearrangement joins TRBV5-4 to TRBJ2-1; D gene ambiguous. There are 16 residues in the CDR3. Germline V gene data show CDR1 as SGHNT and CDR2 as YYREEE (reference sequence). Between the trimmed V and J ends, which lost 4 bases and 2 bases, there was a span of 16 bases. The CDR3 DNA follows: TGTGCCAGCAGCGCCCGACTCGGAGAGCCCTACAATGAGCAGTTCTTC. Its protein is CASSARLGEPYNEQFF.

The genes are TRBV3-1 and TRBJ2-7, with a possible D match to TRBD1 (6 bases). The V gene lost 4 bases and the J gene lost 2 bases, with 15 bases spanning the gap. The CDR3 covers 15 residues. Per germline, CDR1 LGHDT and CDR2 YNNKEL (reference sequence). This CDR3 is CASSLRQEGPYEQYV. CDR3 in DNA: TGTGCCAGCAGCCTCCGACAGGAAGGTCCCTACGAGCAGTACGTC.

This clonotype showed up many times. The chain recombines TRBV27 with TRBJ2-5; maybe TRBD2 (6 bases). CDR1 and CDR2 from the germline V gene are MNHEY and SMNVEV (reference sequence). With 3 bases removed from V and 4 bases from J, the gap between germline ends came to 12 bases. The length of the CDR3 is 14 residues. This chain's CDR3 is CASSFAGTGETQYF. The CDR3 DNA reads as TGTGCCAGCAGTTTTGCGGGAACAGGAGAGACCCAGTACTTC.

This clonotype was observed a few times. The V and J genes are TRBV29-1 and TRBJ2-3; 9 nucleotides line up with TRBD2. CDR1 is SQVTM and CDR2 is ANQGSEA in the germline V gene. V lost 7 bases, J lost 2 bases, and 16 bases stayed unmatched. The CDR3 is 17 amino acids. The CDR3 is CSANPGGLAGSTDTQYF. For the CDR3, the DNA is TGCAGCGCAAACCCGGGCGGGCTAGCGGGGTCCACAGATACGCAGTATTTT.

This clonotype was observed a few times. The chain uses TRBV10-3 and TRBJ2-1, with TRBD1 matching over 12 bases. The CDR3 runs 16 residues. Per germline, CDR1 ENHRY and CDR2 SYGVKD. Losses at the gene ends were 3 bases for V and 8 bases for J; bases not matched to a gene: 8. CDR3 coding DNA: TGTGCCATCAGTGACCGGGACAGGGGGCTTGGGCATGAGCAGTTCTTC. This translates into CAISDRDRGLGHEQFF.

This clonotype was seen a few times. CDR3 residues: CASRGNRDRGRYEQYV. CDR3 nucleotide sequence: TGCGCCAGCCGGGGGAACCGGGACAGGGGCCGCTACGAGCAGTACGTC. This chain uses TRBV5-1 with TRBJ2-7; 10 positions match TRBD1. Germline-derived CDR1 and CDR2 are SGHRS and YFSETQ. Losses at the gene ends were 7 bases for V and 3 bases for J; bases not matched to a gene: 13. The CDR3 has 16 amino acids.

There are a few counts of this clonotype. J is TRBJ1-1 and V is TRBV5-5; D gene unclear. The CDR3 has 14 residues. The germline V gene has CDR1 SGHKS and CDR2 YYEKEE (reference sequence). Trimming removed 4 bases from V and 1 base from J, with 11 bases in between. The CDR3 sequence is CASSHLGENTEAFF. For the CDR3, the DNA is TGTGCCAGCAGCCATCTCGGGGAGAACACTGAAGCTTTCTTT.

The chain couples TRBV5-1 to TRBJ1-5, with 9 bases fitting TRBD1. The CDR3 runs to 14 residues. The germline V gene has CDR1 SGHRS and CDR2 YFSETQ. V trimming: 3 bases; J trimming: 5 bases; junction bases outside the gene matches: 3. In nucleotides, the CDR3 is TGCGCCAGCAGCTGGACAGGGGAGGATCAGCCCCAGCATTTT. It yields the protein CASSWTGEDQPQHF.

The rearrangement links TRBV5-1 to TRBJ2-7, with D uncertain. The V gene lost 3 bases and the J gene lost 6 bases, with 10 bases spanning the gap. Germline V gene data show CDR1 as SGHRS and CDR2 as YFSETQ. The CDR3 has 12 amino acids. The CDR3 region has the DNA TGCGCCAGCAGCTCCCAAATCGGCGAGCAGTACGTC. Translating it yields CASSSQIGEQYV.

This chain links TRBV6-1 with TRBJ2-7; TRBD2 agrees at 16 bases. V trimming: 6 bases; J trimming: 3 bases; junction bases outside the gene matches: 11. The CDR3 length is 18 residues. Germline V gene data show CDR1 as MNHNS and CDR2 as SASEGT. Written as DNA, the CDR3 is TGTGCCAGCAGACGGGTTTCGGGACTAGCGGGAGGGAGCTACGAGCAGTACTTC. This translates into CASRRVSGLAGGSYEQYF.

This clonotype was counted many times. V is TRBV28 and J is TRBJ2-2; unclear D gene. The CDR3 extends over 13 amino acids. V lost 5 bases, J lost 6 bases, and 10 bases lay in between. CDR1 is MDHEN and CDR2 is SYDVKM in the germline V gene. The CDR3 nucleotides read TGTGCCAGCAGTCGCCAGGTGGCCGGGGAGCTGTTTTTT. This gives the protein CASSRQVAGELFF.

This clonotype showed up many times. The chain uses TRBV4-2 and TRBJ1-1; 7 bases map to TRBD1. CDR1 and CDR2 from the germline V gene are LGHNA and YNFKEQ. The CDR3 has 14 residues. The V segment lost 3 bases and the J segment 0 bases; nucleotides outside the gene matches: 1. The chain's CDR3 is CASSQTGLNTEAFF. CDR3 DNA: TGTGCCAGCAGCCAGACAGGGCTGAACACTGAAGCTTTCTTT.